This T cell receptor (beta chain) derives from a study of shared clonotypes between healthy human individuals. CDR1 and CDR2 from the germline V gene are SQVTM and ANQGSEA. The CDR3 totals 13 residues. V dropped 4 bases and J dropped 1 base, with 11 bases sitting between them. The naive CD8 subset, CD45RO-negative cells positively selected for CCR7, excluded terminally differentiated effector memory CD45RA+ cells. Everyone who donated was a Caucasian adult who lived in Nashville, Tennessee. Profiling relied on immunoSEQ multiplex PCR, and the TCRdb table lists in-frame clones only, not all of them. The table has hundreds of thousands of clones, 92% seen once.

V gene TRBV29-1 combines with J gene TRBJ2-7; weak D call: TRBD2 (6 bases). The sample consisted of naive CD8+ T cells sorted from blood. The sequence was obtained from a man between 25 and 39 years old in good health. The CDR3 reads CSVVMRESYEQYF. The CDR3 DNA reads TGCAGCGTTGTAATGCGGGAATCCTACGAGCAGTACTTC.